The 12 T cell receptor beta chains below all came from one sample that was sequenced in a study of control samples from healthy donors and cancer patients. Using immunoSEQ multiplex PCR, the repertoire was profiled, and TCRdb retains in-frame clones only, with some absent. The sample lists roughly 86,000 clones; 90% to 95% were seen once. Input material: blood. These receptors were collected from a man aged 30 to 39 in good health.

The V gene is TRBV2, the J gene TRBJ1-1, with D possibly being TRBD1 (5 bases). V shed 7 bases and J shed 1 base, with 16 bases lying between them. This CDR3 is 15 amino acids long. CDR1 and CDR2 from the germline V gene are SNHLY and FYNNEI. CDR3 sequence: CASMWGRRGNTEAFF. The CDR3 DNA reads as TGTGCCAGCATGTGGGGACGGAGGGGGAACACTGAAGCTTTCTTT.

This chain joins TRBV7-9 and TRBJ2-7; either TRBD1 or TRBD2 may fit D (5 bases each). CDR3 length equals 16 residues. CDR1 SEHNR and CDR2 FQNEAQ come from the germline V gene (reference sequence). The V end lost 5 bases, the J end lost 3 bases, and 20 bases lay between the germline ends. CDR3 loop: CASSTSLGPGLYEQYF. CDR3 coding DNA: TGTGCCAGCAGCACCTCGCTAGGGCCGGGGCTCTACGAGCAGTACTTC.

V gene TRBV5-1 combines with J gene TRBJ2-7; no reliable D call. This CDR3 is 15 amino acids long. Trimming pared 1 base from V and 2 bases from J, leaving 13 bases between. Looked up from germline, CDR1 is SGHRS and CDR2 is YFSETQ. CDR3 sequence (DNA): TGCGCCAGCAGCTTGATAGAGTCGTCCCCCTACGAGCAGTACTTC. This encodes CASSLIESSPYEQYF.

The gene calls are TRBV19 and TRBJ2-3, with a possible D match to TRBD1 (5 bases). The CDR3 totals 16 residues. Trimming left V 4 bases short and J 0 bases short, with 14 bases between. Germline V gene data show CDR1 as LNHDA and CDR2 as SQIVND (reference sequence). CDR3 DNA sequence: TGTGCCAGTAGTAAAGTACAGGAAACTAGCACAGATACGCAGTATTTT. Protein sequence: CASSKVQETSTDTQYF. Together with reference TRBV19 and TRBJ2-3, the CDR3 gives the full variable domain: DGGITQSPKYLFRKEGQNVTLSCEQNLNHDAMYWYRQDPGQGLRLIYYSQIVNDFQKGDIAEGYSVSREKKESFPLTVTSAQKNPTAFYLCASSKVQETSTDTQYFGPGTRLTVL.

V usage is TRBV19 and J usage is TRBJ2-7; D uncertain. Germline V CDR1 and CDR2: LNHDA, SQIVND (reference sequence). This CDR3 is built from 15 residues. V lost 3 bases and J lost 5, with 17 bases in between. The CDR3 sequence: CASSMYSHPANEQYF. The DNA of the CDR3 is TGTGCCAGTAGTATGTACAGTCACCCTGCTAACGAGCAGTACTTC. Variable domain in full (rest from reference TRBV19 and TRBJ2-7): DGGITQSPKYLFRKEGQNVTLSCEQNLNHDAMYWYRQDPGQGLRLIYYSQIVNDFQKGDIAEGYSVSREKKESFPLTVTSAQKNPTAFYLCASSMYSHPANEQYFGPGTRLTVT.

This chain connects TRBV6-5 to TRBJ2-5; a weak D match, TRBD1 (7 bases). The germline gives CDR1 MNHEY, CDR2 SVGAGI. Trimming took 8 bases from V and 3 from J, leaving 19 bases between them. This CDR3 has 15 residues. CDR3 protein: CASGRTGLGEETQYF. The CDR3 DNA is TGTGCCAGCGGGAGGACAGGCCTGGGAGAAGAGACCCAGTACTTC.

The rearrangement uses TRBV2 and TRBJ2-2, with D unclear. CDR3 length: 13 amino acids. Germline V gives CDR1 SNHLY, CDR2 FYNNEI. Trimming shortened V by 9 bases and J by 0 bases, and 8 bases separated the two germline ends. The DNA for the CDR3 is TGTGCCAGTCCCCAGGCGAACACCGGGGAGCTGTTTTTT. Its protein is CASPQANTGELFF.

V is TRBV28 and J is TRBJ1-5; 7 bases map to TRBD1. CDR3 size: 14 residues. Germline V lookup: CDR1 MDHEN, CDR2 SYDVKM. The trim removed 4 bases at V and 4 bases at J, leaving 4 bases unmatched. The CDR3, as DNA: TGTGCCAGCAGTTATGGGACAGCGAATCAGCCCCAGCATTTT. Its translation is CASSYGTANQPQHF.

This chain connects TRBV5-4 to TRBJ2-5; unclear D gene. The CDR3 is 12 amino acids. Trimming removed 7 bases from V and 5 bases from J, with 12 bases in between. Per germline, CDR1 SGHNT and CDR2 YYREEE (reference sequence). The CDR3 reads CASSKSGETQYF. The CDR3 region has the DNA TGTGCCAGCTCGAAAAGTGGCGAGACCCAGTACTTC.

V gene TRBV11-3 combines with J gene TRBJ1-1; D might be TRBD1 (5 bases). CDR1 is SGHNT, CDR2 YENEEA, per germline. The V end lost 4 bases, the J end lost 6 bases, and 18 bases lay between the germline ends. The CDR3 loop spans 15 amino acids. CDR3 sequence (DNA): TGTGCCAGCAGCTCCGTGGGACCCTATCTAGCTGAAGCTTTCTTT. It specifies CASSSVGPYLAEAFF.

The chain carries TRBV27 and TRBJ2-3; perhaps TRBD2 as D (5 bases). Trimming removed 4 bases at V and 3 bases at J, with 8 bases between. The CDR3 has 13 residues. CDR1 is MNHEY, CDR2 SMNVEV, per germline (reference sequence). The CDR3 DNA reads as TGTGCCAGCAGTTCATCGGGAACAGATACGCAGTATTTT. Its translation is CASSSSGTDTQYF.

This chain connects TRBV9 to TRBJ2-7, with D unclear. Germline V gene lookup returns CDR1 SGDLS and CDR2 YYNGEE. CDR3 length: 14 residues. V was cut by 6 bases and J by 2 bases, with 15 bases left in between. In DNA form, the CDR3 reads TGTGCCAGCACAAAGGGATATGAGGCCTACGAGCAGTACTTC. Protein sequence: CASTKGYEAYEQYF. Complete variable domain (other parts from reference TRBV9 and TRBJ2-7): DSGVTQTPKHLITATGQRVTLRCSPRSGDLSVYWYQQSLDQGLQFLIQYYNGEERAKGNILERFSAQQFPDLHSELNLSSLELGDSALYFCASTKGYEAYEQYFGPGTRLTVT.